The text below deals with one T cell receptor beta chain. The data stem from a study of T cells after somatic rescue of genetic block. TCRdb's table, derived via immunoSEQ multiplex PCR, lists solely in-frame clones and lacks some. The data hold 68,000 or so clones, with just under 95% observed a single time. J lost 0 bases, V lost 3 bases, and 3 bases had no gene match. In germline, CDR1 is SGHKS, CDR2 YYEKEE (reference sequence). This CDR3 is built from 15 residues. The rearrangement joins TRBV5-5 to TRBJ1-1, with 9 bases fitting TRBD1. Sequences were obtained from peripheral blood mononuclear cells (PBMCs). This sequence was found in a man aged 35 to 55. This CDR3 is CASSWRTGVNTEAFF. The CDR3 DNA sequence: TGTGCCAGCAGCTGGAGGACAGGGGTGAACACTGAAGCTTTCTTT.